A single sample gave rise to the 10 T cell receptor beta chains below, sequenced in a study of T cell responses to AZD1222 COVID-19 vaccine. Assay: immunoSEQ multiplex PCR; the TCRdb copy retains only in-frame clones and omits some. The repertoire holds about 150,000 clones, with approximately 91% as singletons. This sample comprised peripheral blood, obtained 28 days after the second AZD1222 dose. The receptors were gathered from an adult who received the AZD1222 COVID-19 vaccine.

The rearrangement joins TRBV2 to TRBJ1-2; the D is unclear. Trimming stripped 5 bases from V and 0 bases from J, with 16 bases between. CDR1 is SNHLY and CDR2 is FYNNEI in the germline V gene. The CDR3 loop spans 16 amino acids. Here the CDR3 reads CASSSSRVYSNYGYTF. CDR3 bases: TGTGCCAGCAGTTCTTCTCGGGTCTACTCTAACTATGGCTACACCTTC. The full variable domain, completed using reference TRBV2 and TRBJ1-2, is EPEVTQTPSHQVTQMGQEVILRCVPISNHLYFYWYRQILGQKVEFLVSFYNNEISEKSEIFDDQFSVERPDGSNFTLKIRSTKLEDSAMYFCASSSSRVYSNYGYTFGSGTRLTVV.

This clone showed up just a few times. The V gene is TRBV6-1, the J gene TRBJ1-2; D remains ambiguous. The V and J ends lost 0 bases and 4 bases respectively, with 12 bases between them. The CDR3 is 15 residues long. Germline lookup yields CDR1 MNHNS and CDR2 SASEGT. The chain's CDR3 is CASSEAGQEGYGYTF. The CDR3 DNA sequence: TGTGCCAGCAGTGAAGCGGGTCAGGAGGGCTATGGCTACACCTTC.

The chain joins TRBV6-1 to TRBJ1-1; 11 positions agree with TRBD1. V trimming: 2 bases; J trimming: 6 bases; junction bases outside the gene matches: 14. This CDR3 is 18 amino acids long. Germline CDR1 reads MNHNS; CDR2 reads SASEGT. CDR3 protein: CASSEIGRYGQGAPEAFF. CDR3 coding DNA: TGTGCCAGCAGTGAAATTGGCAGGTATGGACAGGGGGCTCCTGAAGCTTTCTTT.

The rearrangement joins TRBV7-9 to TRBJ2-1, with 7 positions matching TRBD2. Trimming at V came to 1 base and at J to 9 bases, leaving 6 bases not matched to a gene. The CDR3 contains 14 residues. CDR1 is SEHNR and CDR2 is FQNEAQ in the germline V gene (reference sequence). CDR3 bases: TGTGCCAGCAGCTTAGGGGGGAGGGCTGGTGAGCAGTTCTTC. The encoded protein is CASSLGGRAGEQFF.

The chain recombines TRBV7-9 with TRBJ1-1, with 8 nucleotides matching TRBD1. CDR3 length: 15 amino acids. The germline gives CDR1 SEHNR, CDR2 FQNEAQ (reference sequence). The ends lost 2 bases at V and 9 bases at J; junction bases unmatched: 11. As DNA, the CDR3 is TGTGCCAGCAGCTTACAGTCCCCCACAGGGGGTCAAGCTTTCTTT. Translation: CASSLQSPTGGQAFF.

The chain employs TRBV6-2 or TRBV6-3 and TRBJ1-5; D gene unclear. Deletions cut 5 bases from V and 6 bases from J, with 8 bases between. There are 12 residues in the CDR3. The germline V gene has CDR1 MNHEY and CDR2 SVGEGT. The CDR3 region has the DNA TGTGCCAGCAGTGACCTCCGTCAGCCCCAGCATTTT. Translation: CASSDLRQPQHF.

The genes are TRBV7-9 and TRBJ1-4, with 10 nucleotides matching TRBD1. CDR3 length: 17 residues. The ends lost 6 bases at V and 7 bases at J; junction bases unmatched: 14. Germline CDR1 and CDR2: SEHNR and FQNEAQ (reference sequence). This CDR3 is CASSPTGGGFSGEKLFF. The CDR3 DNA follows: TGTGCCAGCAGTCCGACAGGGGGCGGGTTCTCGGGTGAAAAACTGTTTTTT.

The chain couples TRBV19 to TRBJ2-2, with TRBD2 identical over 11 bases. Per germline, CDR1 LNHDA and CDR2 SQIVND (reference sequence). Trimming cost V 4 bases and J 5 bases; bases outside gene matches: 6. CDR3 length: 16 amino acids. The CDR3 DNA is TGTGCCAGTAGTAACCGGGGGACTAGCGGAACCGGGGAGCTGTTTTTT. The encoded protein is CASSNRGTSGTGELFF. Full variable domain (remainder filled in from reference TRBV19 and TRBJ2-2): DGGITQSPKYLFRKEGQNVTLSCEQNLNHDAMYWYRQDPGQGLRLIYYSQIVNDFQKGDIAEGYSVSREKKESFPLTVTSAQKNPTAFYLCASSNRGTSGTGELFFGEGSRLTVL.

Here the CDR3 DNA reads TGTGCCAGCAGCTTAGTAGCGGGGGGCCCATCCACGCAGTTCTTC. The encoded protein is CASSLVAGGPSTQFF. This chain links TRBV7-9 with TRBJ2-1; 10 nucleotides agree with TRBD2. The CDR3 has 15 residues. After removal of 1 base from V and 12 bases from J, the junction contained 9 bases not matched to a gene. The germline V gene encodes CDR1 SEHNR and CDR2 FQNEAQ (reference sequence).

The chain uses TRBV18 and TRBJ2-7, with D perhaps matching TRBD2 (6 bases). Germline CDR1 KGHSH, CDR2 LQKENI. The CDR3 contains 19 residues. V was trimmed by 0 bases and J by 0 bases, leaving 21 bases between them. The CDR3 coding sequence is TGTGCCAGCTCACCACCCACGGCGGGACGAGACACTAGCTCCTACGAGCAGTACTTC. Its protein product is CASSPPTAGRDTSSYEQYF.